This TCR beta chain was identified during a study of T cell responses to AZD1222 COVID-19 vaccine. The method was immunoSEQ multiplex PCR; TCRdb's version includes in-frame clones alone and lacks a portion of them. This table holds around 20,000 clones, 81% found once. The study, taken as a whole, reports: Baseline testing showed seropositivity in only a handful of AZD1222 recipients.

To note about this clone: Its target is unknown.

Germline V CDR1 and CDR2: LGHDT, YNNKEL (reference sequence). V lost 4 bases and J lost 1, with 19 bases in between. CDR3 size: 17 residues. The chain carries TRBV3-1 (or the pseudogene TRBV3-2) and TRBJ1-1; no clear D. This clonotype originated in an adult who received the AZD1222 COVID-19 vaccine. The sample consisted of peripheral blood, taken 28 days after the second AZD1222 dose. CDR3 loop: CASSPHIDGRGNTEAFF. For the CDR3, the DNA is TGTGCCAGCAGCCCCCACATCGACGGGCGGGGGAACACTGAAGCTTTCTTT.